These 25 T cell receptor beta chains came from one sample sequenced in a study of early T cells in non-severe SARS-CoV-2 infection. TCRdb reanalysed the 5' RACE reads using MiXCR and keeps one entry per CDR3 protein. The sample yields 20,000 to 30,000 distinct CDR3 sequences, about 4% seen once. Sample: whole blood. Receptor source: an adult who was a healthcare worker with PCR-confirmed SARS-CoV-2 infection or an uninfected control (not recorded which).

In its sample, this clonotype was seen many times. V usage is TRBV28 and J usage is TRBJ1-2; D not resolved. Germline lookup yields CDR1 MDHEN and CDR2 SYDVKM. V lost 6 bases and J 5 bases, leaving 13 bases between the germline ends. The CDR3 loop spans 13 amino acids. CDR3 protein: CASSYGSIYGYTF. The CDR3 DNA sequence: TGTGCCAGCAGCTATGGATCTATATATGGCTACACCTTC.

A few counts support this clonotype. V gene TRBV5-1 combines with J gene TRBJ2-7; tentative D call: TRBD2 (6 bases). Trimming left V 0 bases short and J 2 bases short, with 9 bases between. The CDR3 is made up of 14 amino acids. Germline-derived CDR1 and CDR2 are SGHRS and YFSETQ. The CDR3 bases are TGCGCCAGCAGCTTGGGGGACTTAACCTACGAGCAGTACTTC. It is translated as CASSLGDLTYEQYF.

This clonotype was picked up a small number of times. The chain combines TRBV29-1 with TRBJ1-1, with D tentatively TRBD1 (5 bases). Germline V gene data show CDR1 as SQVTM and CDR2 as ANQGSEA. The CDR3 is made up of 13 amino acids. With 6 bases removed from V and 4 bases from J, the gap between germline ends came to 15 bases. The CDR3 sequence: CSVIRGARTEAFF. For the CDR3, the DNA is TGCAGCGTGATAAGAGGGGCGCGCACTGAAGCTTTCTTT.

The chain carries TRBV5-6 and TRBJ2-1; the D gene is possibly TRBD1 (5 bases). Germline V lookup: CDR1 SGHDT, CDR2 YYEEEE. The CDR3 runs 16 residues. Trimming removed 4 bases from V and 6 bases from J, with 20 bases in between. The CDR3 nucleotides are TGTGCCAGCAGCCCGCCCCTTAAGGGGTATGGCAATGAGCAGTTCTTC. Amino acids: CASSPPLKGYGNEQFF.

Notes on this clonotype: One base away lies a much larger clone, so this may be a sequencing read error. J is TRBJ2-3 and V is TRBV10-3; D uncertain. Looked up from germline, CDR1 is ENHRY and CDR2 is SYGVKD. This CDR3 is 16 amino acids long. CDR3 DNA sequence: TGCGCCATCCGCCCGACATGCCGCGCAAGCACAGATACGCAGTATTTT. It is translated as CAIRPTCRASTDTQYF.

This clonotype was detected a few times. The chain employs TRBV7-9 and TRBJ1-4; D remains unclear. The V gene lost 4 bases and the J gene lost 4 bases, with 10 bases spanning the gap. Germline assignment: CDR1 SEHNR and CDR2 FQNEAQ (reference sequence). CDR3 size: 14 residues. CDR3 coding DNA: TGTGCCAGCAGCTCCGGCGGACGTAATGAAAAACTGTTTTTT. Protein sequence: CASSSGGRNEKLFF.

This clonotype showed up just a few times. The chain links TRBV20-1 to TRBJ2-7; 10 bases are a match to TRBD2. V gave up 5 bases and J gave up 6 bases; unmatched junction bases: 13. In germline, CDR1 is DFQATT, CDR2 SNEGSKA (reference sequence). The CDR3 extends over 15 amino acids. In nucleotides, the CDR3 is TGCAGTGCTGGACGCCGAGTAGCGGGAGGTTCCGAGCAGTACTTC. Amino acid sequence: CSAGRRVAGGSEQYF.

This clonotype was recorded many times. This chain connects TRBV29-1 to TRBJ2-7, with TRBD2 matching 14 bases. The ends lost 6 bases at V and 5 bases at J; junction bases unmatched: 6. CDR3 length equals 14 residues. The V gene's germline CDR1 is SQVTM and CDR2 ANQGSEA. The CDR3 is CSVKTSGRADEQYF. Here the CDR3 DNA reads TGCAGCGTCAAGACTAGCGGGAGGGCCGACGAGCAGTACTTC.

In this sample, this clonotype turned up a few times. CDR3 residues: CASSPPSQETQYF. The CDR3 DNA is TGTGCCAGCTCTCCTCCTTCTCAAGAGACCCAGTACTTC. This rearrangement joins TRBV18 to TRBJ2-5; D is unclear. V lost 6 bases to trimming and J lost 2 bases, with 10 bases between them. The germline V gene has CDR1 KGHSH and CDR2 LQKENI. The CDR3 sequence is 13 residues long.

This clonotype has ten or more counts. This chain uses TRBV5-8 with TRBJ2-5, with a possible D match to TRBD1 (6 bases). The germline gives CDR1 SGHTS, CDR2 YDEGEE. CDR3 length: 17 residues. V was trimmed by 0 bases and J by 3 bases, leaving 18 bases between them. The CDR3 loop reads CASSLGYRARLKETQYF. The CDR3 DNA reads as TGTGCCAGCAGCTTGGGGTACAGGGCCAGACTCAAAGAGACCCAGTACTTC.

This clonotype was counted many times. This chain joins TRBV11-2 and TRBJ2-5; D remains ambiguous. In germline, CDR1 is SGHAT, CDR2 FQNNGV. V was pared by 4 bases and J by 5 bases, with 8 bases between. CDR3 length: 12 amino acids. As DNA, the CDR3 is TGTGCCAGCAGCTCCGCGACGGAGACCCAGTACTTC. Protein: CASSSATETQYF.

The sample holds a few counts of this clonotype. The V and J genes are TRBV11-3 and TRBJ2-3; D gene unclear. Trimming stripped 0 bases from V and 8 bases from J, with 6 bases between. The CDR3 totals 12 residues. CDR1 and CDR2 from the germline V gene are SGHNT and YENEEA. The CDR3 region is CASSLELGTQYF. Here the CDR3 DNA reads TGTGCCAGCAGCTTAGAATTGGGTACGCAGTATTTT. The full variable domain, with the rest looked up from reference TRBV11-3 and TRBJ2-3, is EAGVVQSPRYKIIEKKQPVAFWCNPISGHNTLYWYLQNLGQGPELLIRYENEEAVDDSQLPKDRFSAERLKGVDSTLKIQPAELGDSAVYLCASSLELGTQYFGPGTRLTVL.

This clonotype was observed a few times. The gene calls are TRBV30 and TRBJ1-2; 8 nucleotides agree with TRBD1. This CDR3 spans 12 amino acids. Trimming cost V 2 bases and J 8 bases; bases outside gene matches: 4. Germline CDR1 is GTSNPN and CDR2 is SVGIG (reference sequence). CDR3: CAWSRQGMGYTF. CDR3 nucleotide sequence: TGTGCCTGGAGTAGACAGGGGATGGGCTACACCTTC.

This clonotype was seen repeatedly, ten times or more. The J gene is TRBJ1-4, the V gene TRBV6-6, with D perhaps matching TRBD1 (6 bases). Trimming took 5 bases from V and 5 from J, leaving 18 bases between them. Germline V gives CDR1 MNHNY, CDR2 SVGAGI (reference sequence). The CDR3 loop spans 16 amino acids. CDR3 DNA: TGTGCCAGCAGTATCACAGGGCTTTGGGGGAATGAAAAACTGTTTTTT. As protein: CASSITGLWGNEKLFF.

This clonotype was picked up many times. The V gene is TRBV20-1, the J gene TRBJ2-3; 12 bases agree with TRBD2. With V trimmed by 8 bases and J by 5 bases, 11 bases remained unmatched. The CDR3 spans 15 residues. CDR1 is DFQATT, CDR2 SNEGSKA, per germline (reference sequence). The CDR3 sequence: CSSAPSGRVLDTQYF. The DNA for the CDR3 is TGCAGTTCAGCACCTAGCGGGAGGGTATTAGATACGCAGTATTTT.

This clonotype was observed many times. The gene calls are TRBV6-2 or TRBV6-3 and TRBJ2-5, with unresolved D. Germline V gene data show CDR1 as MNHEY and CDR2 as SVGEGT. Deletions cut 0 bases from V and 9 bases from J, with 11 bases between. This CDR3 contains 13 residues. As DNA, the CDR3 is TGTGCCAGCAGTTACTCGATCCCTCCCCCCCAGTACTTC. This gives the protein CASSYSIPPPQYF.

The rearrangement links TRBV3-1 to TRBJ1-4, with D maybe TRBD1 (5 bases). CDR3 length equals 15 residues. Trimming left V 3 bases short and J 7 bases short, with 15 bases between. The germline V gene has CDR1 LGHDT and CDR2 YNNKEL (reference sequence). The CDR3 reads CASSHWDRGGEKLFF. Written as DNA, the CDR3 is TGTGCCAGCAGCCATTGGGATAGGGGTGGTGAAAAACTGTTTTTT.

V is TRBV9 and J is TRBJ1-1; D remains ambiguous. Trimming took off 4 bases at V and 6 bases at J, with 16 bases between the two ends. Germline V gene sequence: CDR1 SGDLS, CDR2 YYNGEE. This CDR3 region has 14 residues. CDR3 residues: CASSPRMAQAEAFF. CDR3 sequence (DNA): TGTGCCAGCAGCCCCCGAATGGCCCAGGCTGAAGCTTTCTTT.

Ten or more counts support this clonotype. The J gene is TRBJ2-7, the V gene TRBV11-3, with TRBD1 identical over 7 bases. The length of the CDR3 is 14 residues. The germline V gene has CDR1 SGHNT and CDR2 YENEEA. Trimming took 3 bases from V and 2 from J; bases not matched to a gene: 4. The CDR3 is CASSLRGQPYEQYF. The CDR3, as DNA: TGTGCCAGCAGCTTGAGGGGACAGCCCTACGAGCAGTACTTC.

In its sample, this clonotype was seen many times. This chain links TRBV4-3 with TRBJ1-2; 7 bases align to TRBD1. Germline-derived CDR1 and CDR2 are LGHNA and YSLEER. The CDR3 runs to 14 residues. V trimming: 0 bases; J trimming: 3 bases; junction bases outside the gene matches: 1. In DNA form, the CDR3 reads TGCGCCAGCAGCCAAGATACAGGGGACTATGGCTACACCTTC. Its protein is CASSQDTGDYGYTF.

This clonotype was observed at least ten times. The rearrangement uses TRBV10-2 and TRBJ2-6; D call uncertain. Germline CDR1 is WSHSY and CDR2 is SAAADI. The CDR3 is 16 residues long. V was clipped by 6 bases and J by 0 bases, with 12 bases between them. CDR3 DNA sequence: TGCGCCAGCAGGCCCCCTTGGATCTCTGGGGCCAACGTCCTGACTTTC. Protein: CASRPPWISGANVLTF.

This clonotype has ten or more counts. The chain is built from TRBV3-1 and TRBJ2-5; D is ambiguous. The germline V gene encodes CDR1 LGHDT and CDR2 YNNKEL (reference sequence). There are 14 residues in the CDR3. V lost 7 bases and J lost 4, with 16 bases in between. CDR3 residues: CASTHAGSGETQYF. The CDR3 region has the DNA TGTGCCAGCACCCACGCAGGCAGTGGAGAGACCCAGTACTTC.

Many counts were recorded for this clonotype. The chain links TRBV10-3 to TRBJ2-1; D not certain. V gave up 4 bases and J gave up 0 bases, with 13 bases separating them. In germline, CDR1 is ENHRY, CDR2 SYGVKD. This CDR3 region has 16 residues. CDR3 bases: TGTGCCATCAGTGGGCCGGACGGCAGCTCCTACAATGAGCAGTTCTTC. Protein: CAISGPDGSSYNEQFF.

Ten or more counts support this clonotype. This sequence joins TRBV4-1 and TRBJ1-6, with a tentative D call TRBD1 (5 bases). This CDR3 spans 14 amino acids. V was trimmed by 5 bases and J by 7 bases, leaving 12 bases between them. From germline, CDR1 is MGHRA and CDR2 YSYEKL. CDR3 protein: CASSNRGKNSPLHF. CDR3 coding DNA: TGCGCCAGCAGCAACCGGGGGAAGAATTCACCCCTCCACTTT.

The chain has TRBV25-1 and TRBJ1-1; D call uncertain. CDR1 and CDR2 from the germline V gene are MGHDK and SYGVNS. Trimming took 1 base from V and 0 from J, leaving 6 bases between them. The CDR3 extends over 14 amino acids. The chain's CDR3 is CASSESGLNTEAFF. In DNA form, the CDR3 reads TGTGCCAGCAGTGAATCCGGGTTGAACACTGAAGCTTTCTTT.